This TCR beta chain was sequenced in a study of CD8 T cells in Susac syndrome. Study-level points and caveats: As the study acknowledged, the number of individuals who were part of its TCR sequencing and HLA analysis was relatively small.

Sequencing of TCR beta was undertaken in CD8+ and CD4+ T cells derived from blood. Patients with stable or active relapsing-remitting disease, all of them treatment-naive, made up the multiple sclerosis controls. Reverse transcription used about 0.5 to 1 ug RNA and random hexamers. The immunoSEQ assay covered 54 Vbeta and 13 Jbeta segments for CDR3. TCRdb fed the immunoSEQ multiplex PCR reads into MiXCR, producing one record per CDR3 protein. Seen here are a few hundred thousand distinct CDR3 sequences, approximately 85% observed once, and the top ten hold 0.09% to 0.15%. There are a few counts of this clonotype. Its antigen is undetermined. Sequenced input: CD8+ T cells from PBMCs. This clonotype originated in a human donor with multiple sclerosis.

CDR3 sequence: CASYRPGSRYGYTF. CDR3 nucleotides: TGCGCCAGCTACCGACCGGGATCACGCTATGGCTACACCTTC. The chain couples TRBV5-1 to TRBJ1-2, with no clear D. This CDR3 comprises 14 residues. Germline V gene lookup returns CDR1 SGHRS and CDR2 YFSETQ. V lost 7 bases to trimming and J lost 4 bases, with 17 bases between them.